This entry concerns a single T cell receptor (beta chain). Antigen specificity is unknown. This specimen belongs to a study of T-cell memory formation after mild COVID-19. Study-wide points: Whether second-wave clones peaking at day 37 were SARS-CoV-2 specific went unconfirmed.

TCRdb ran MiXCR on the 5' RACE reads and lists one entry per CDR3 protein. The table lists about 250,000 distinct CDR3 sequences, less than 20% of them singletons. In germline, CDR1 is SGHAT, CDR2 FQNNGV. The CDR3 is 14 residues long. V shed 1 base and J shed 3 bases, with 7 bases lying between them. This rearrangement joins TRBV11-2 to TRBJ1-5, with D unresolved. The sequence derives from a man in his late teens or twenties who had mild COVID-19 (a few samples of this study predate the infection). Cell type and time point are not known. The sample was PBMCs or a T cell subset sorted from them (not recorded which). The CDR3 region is CASSLADFNQPQHF. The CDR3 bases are TGTGCCAGCAGCTTAGCTGACTTCAATCAGCCCCAGCATTTT.